The subject of this entry is one T cell receptor (beta chain). The target antigen is unknown. The germline V gene has CDR1 DFQATT and CDR2 SNEGSKA (reference sequence). CDR3 size: 11 residues. Trimming pared 5 bases from V and 3 bases from J, leaving 7 bases between. This entry belongs to a study of cytomegalovirus exposure and HLA in healthy donors. General observations from the study: The classifier was said to identify cytomegalovirus status with high specificity and sensitivity. It was about 180 TCR beta chains that were listed as cytomegalovirus-associated.

Libraries were prepared by immunoSEQ multiplex PCR; TCRdb keeps only in-frame clonotypes and omits some of them. The data contain around 95,000 clones, roughly 85% of them singletons. Sequenced input: PBMCs. This sequence originates from a young man in good health and CMV-seropositive. The chain uses TRBV20-1 and TRBJ2-5, with no clear D. The CDR3 coding sequence is TGCAGTGCTGCACACGAAGAGACCCAGTACTTC. Translating it yields CSAAHEETQYF.